These 7 T cell receptor beta chains came from one sample sequenced in a study of blood T cell repertoires in COVID-19. Libraries were prepared by immunoSEQ multiplex PCR; TCRdb keeps only in-frame clonotypes and omits some of them. The table lists roughly 400,000 clones, 80% to 90% of them singletons. What was sequenced was peripheral blood. The receptors come from a woman aged 55-75 years with COVID-19, enrolled during active disease.

V usage is TRBV5-1 and J usage is TRBJ2-7; TRBD1 agrees at 8 bases. The CDR3 has 14 amino acids. Trimming at V came to 2 bases and at J to 6 bases, leaving 7 bases not matched to a gene. The V gene's germline CDR1 is SGHRS and CDR2 YFSETQ. Written as DNA, the CDR3 is TGCGCCAGCAGCTTCCAGGGGGCTTCCCTCGAGCAGTACTTC. Amino acid sequence: CASSFQGASLEQYF. The entire variable domain, with the rest obtained from reference TRBV5-1 and TRBJ2-7, is as follows: KAGVTQTPRYLIKTRGQQVTLSCSPISGHRSVSWYQQTPGQGLQFLFEYFSETQRNKGNFPGRFSGRQFSNSRSEMNVSTLELGDSALYLCASSFQGASLEQYFGPGTRLTVT.

This chain uses TRBV19 with TRBJ1-1; a possible D gene is TRBD1 (6 bases). Germline CDR1 reads LNHDA; CDR2 reads SQIVND (reference sequence). This CDR3 contains 14 residues. V was pared by 3 bases and J by 1 base, with 9 bases between. The CDR3 spells CASSIPGANTEAFF. CDR3 nucleotide sequence: TGTGCCAGTAGTATTCCAGGGGCGAACACTGAAGCTTTCTTT.

This clone has a single count. The J gene is TRBJ1-2, the V gene TRBV9, with 7 bases identical to TRBD1. The germline gives CDR1 SGDLS, CDR2 YYNGEE. The CDR3 contains 13 residues. V dropped 4 bases and J dropped 13; count of bases not matched to a gene: 13. CDR3 loop: CASSNRGPRGSTF. The CDR3 coding sequence is TGTGCCAGCAGCAACCGAGGGCCCAGGGGGTCCACCTTC.

The chain is built from TRBV3-1 (or the pseudogene TRBV3-2) and TRBJ2-2, with 15 bases identical to TRBD2. V was clipped by 4 bases and J by 0 bases; unmatched bases: 9. Germline CDR1 and CDR2: LGHDT and YNNKEL (reference sequence). The CDR3 runs 20 residues. CDR3 sequence reads: CASSLPWGLAGGSNTGELFF. DNA of the CDR3: TGTGCCAGCAGCCTCCCATGGGGACTAGCGGGGGGCTCGAACACCGGGGAGCTGTTTTTT.

CDR3 sequence: CSASLSRSGANVLTF. In DNA, the CDR3 is TGCAGTGCTAGTCTCTCCCGCTCTGGGGCCAACGTCCTGACTTTC. The chain uses TRBV20-1 and TRBJ2-6, with D unclear. The CDR3 consists of 15 residues. Trimming removed 3 bases at V and 0 bases at J, with 9 bases between. Germline loops: CDR1 DFQATT, CDR2 SNEGSKA (reference sequence).

The chain employs TRBV7-9 and TRBJ1-1; no clear D gene. The CDR3 length is 13 residues. The germline gives CDR1 SEHNR, CDR2 FQNEAQ (reference sequence). Trimming stripped 4 bases from V and 6 bases from J, with 12 bases between. CDR3 DNA: TGTGCCAGCAGCTCCCTGCTAAACCCTGAAGCTTTCTTT. It yields the protein CASSSLLNPEAFF. The full variable domain, with the rest looked up from reference TRBV7-9 and TRBJ1-1, is DTGVSQNPRHKITKRGQNVTFRCDPISEHNRLYWYRQTLGQGPEFLTYFQNEAQLEKSRLLSDRFSAERPKGSFSTLEIQRTEQGDSAMYLCASSSLLNPEAFFGQGTRLTVV.

The chain carries TRBV5-1 and TRBJ1-3; D uncertain. The CDR3 covers 12 residues. Germline loops: CDR1 SGHRS, CDR2 YFSETQ. V lost 1 base and J 7 bases, leaving 6 bases between the germline ends. The CDR3 nucleotides read TGCGCCAGCAGCTTGCCTGCGAACACCATATATTTT. Translated: CASSLPANTIYF.